Included here is one TCR beta chain sequence, with context. Its specific antigen is unknown. No much larger clonotype is one base removed from it; base qualities were not supplied. Whole blood was collected in K2EDTA tubes by collaborating institutions according to the institutions' own protocols. For TCRbeta analysis, collaborators shipped samples as frozen whole blood, isolated PBMCs, or DNA extracted from either of those sample types. TCRbeta CDR3 regions were amplified from genomic DNA using the immunoSEQ Assay, a bias-controlled multiplex PCR. Turning to the authors' computational methods: Within the assay, amplification of reference gene primers was used to estimate how many nucleated cells each sample contained. To quantify the absolute abundance of each unique TCRbeta CDR3 rearrangement, sequence reads were collapsed and filtered. For each sample, productive Simpson clonality was calculated as the square root of Simpson's diversity index over productive rearrangements. The source is immuneACCESS, and TCRdb retained only in-frame sequences with V and J called. Part of the clones is not carried over; for the studies checked, unresolved V genes explain less than half of this, and the remainder is unexplained. From that table come the V and J calls and clone size; the DNA was used to work out D and trimming. Counted in this sample were some 260,000 clones; just under 85% of them appeared once. Roughly 10% of the sample belongs to the ten largest clones.

The source of the sample is a study of blood T cell repertoires in COVID-19 (TCRdb year 2020). Some background on the complete study: Samples from collaborators originated in the United States, Italy and Spain and spanned both the acute and convalescent phases of COVID-19. The repertoires were released in a freely available public database intended as a resource for research on the immune response to SARS-CoV-2. Deeply sampled blood TCRbeta repertoires from subjects exposed to, actively infected with, or recovered from COVID-19 were included in the dataset. The prospective study material was composed of cDNA or gDNA derived from T cells, B-cell-depleted T cells, or PBMCs. The samples were drawn from two sources: the first 160 participants of the ongoing ImmuneRACE study, and approximately 1,300 subjects contributed by 6 global collaborators. Where available, HLA class I and class II types were obtained from metadata supplied by the sample provider rather than from assay-based typing. Sample metadata almost always included a de-identified subject ID, COVID-19 status, age in years and sex.

What the research found in general, with its limitations: The quantity of clinical and demographic metadata differed by source and by participant and was supplied without curation.

Based on the germline V gene (reference sequence), the CDR1 and CDR2 sequences are LNHDA and SQIVND. The CDR3 runs 16 residues from the cysteine to the phenylalanine. Only the CDR3 region is kept as DNA, spanning 48 bases read in frame from base 1. The junction shows trimming of 4 bases on V and 1 base on J, and the gene matches do not reach 6 bases of it. Specimen: peripheral blood. The TCR sequence derives from a man at least 80 years old with acute or convalescent COVID-19. This chain joins TRBV19 to TRBJ2-1, with 8 bases aligning to TRBD1. CDR3 loop: CASSRWQGASYNEQFF. The nucleotide sequence is given as TGTGCCAGTAGTAGGTGGCAGGGGGCTTCCTACAATGAGCAGTTCTTC.